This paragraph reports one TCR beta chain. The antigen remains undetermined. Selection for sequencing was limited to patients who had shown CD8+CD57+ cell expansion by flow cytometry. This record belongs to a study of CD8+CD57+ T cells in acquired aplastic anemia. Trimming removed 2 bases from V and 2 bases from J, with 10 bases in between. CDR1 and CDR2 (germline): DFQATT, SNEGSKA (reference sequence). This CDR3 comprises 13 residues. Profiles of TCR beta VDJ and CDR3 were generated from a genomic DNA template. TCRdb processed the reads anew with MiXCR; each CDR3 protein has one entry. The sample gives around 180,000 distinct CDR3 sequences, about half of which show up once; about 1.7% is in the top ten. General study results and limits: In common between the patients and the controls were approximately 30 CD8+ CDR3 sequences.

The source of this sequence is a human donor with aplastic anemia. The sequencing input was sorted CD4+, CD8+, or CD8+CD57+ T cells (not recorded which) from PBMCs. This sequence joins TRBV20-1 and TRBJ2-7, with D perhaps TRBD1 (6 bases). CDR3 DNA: TGCAGTGCTAGACTGGGACAAGCCTACGAGCAGTACTTC. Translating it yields CSARLGQAYEQYF.